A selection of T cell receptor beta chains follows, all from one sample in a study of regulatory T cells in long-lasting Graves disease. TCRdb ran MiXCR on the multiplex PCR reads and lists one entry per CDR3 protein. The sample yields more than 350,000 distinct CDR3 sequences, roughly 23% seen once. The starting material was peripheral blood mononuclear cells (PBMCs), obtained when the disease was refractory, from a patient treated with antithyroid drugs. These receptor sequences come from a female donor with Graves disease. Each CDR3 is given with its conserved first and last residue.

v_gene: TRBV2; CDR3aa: CASSKTDASTDTQYF
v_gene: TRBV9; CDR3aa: CASSIGLDQETQYF
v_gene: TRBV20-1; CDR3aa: CSVEPNRDEQFF
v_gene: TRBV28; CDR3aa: CASTIGGDSNQPQHF
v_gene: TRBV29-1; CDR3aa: CSVVPPMGEQYF
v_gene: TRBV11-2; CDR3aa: CASSLGGGTNYEQYF
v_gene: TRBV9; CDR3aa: CASSASGDPRGEQYF
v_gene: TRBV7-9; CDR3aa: CASSSGVGGANVLTF
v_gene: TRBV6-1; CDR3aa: CASSPPGRDEQYF
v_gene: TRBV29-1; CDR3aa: CSVEDPGAGETQYF
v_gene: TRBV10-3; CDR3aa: CAINPVGSAYGYTF
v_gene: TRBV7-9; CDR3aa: CASREPESDNEQFF
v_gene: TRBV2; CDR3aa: CASTKSWTGPSGAYEQYF
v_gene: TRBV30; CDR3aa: CAWSPRDPQHGEKLFF
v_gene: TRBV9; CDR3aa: CASSAILDESEQFF
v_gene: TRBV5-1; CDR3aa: CASSLRSGAGVRTEAFF
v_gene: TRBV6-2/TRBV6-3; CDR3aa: CASSYTGAGELFF
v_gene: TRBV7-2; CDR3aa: CASSLAVGGQPHEQYF
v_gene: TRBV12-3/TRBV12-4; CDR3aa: CASSLTFRTSTAQETQYF
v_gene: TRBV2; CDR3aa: CASSEMVNTEAFF
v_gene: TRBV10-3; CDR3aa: CAISVGSGANVLTF
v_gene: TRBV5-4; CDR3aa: CASSSYGTGELFF
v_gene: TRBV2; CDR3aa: CASLGGSSYEQYF
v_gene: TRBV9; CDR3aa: CASSVGGLGTEAFF
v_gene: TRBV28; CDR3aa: CASRHRGYEQYF
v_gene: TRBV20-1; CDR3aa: CSARGPGQGQSRDQPQHF
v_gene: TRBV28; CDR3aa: CASDPGGGGSPGPGELFF
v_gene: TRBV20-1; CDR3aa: CSASGTAGLLTYEQYF
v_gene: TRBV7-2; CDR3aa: CASSFSGSGTGELFF
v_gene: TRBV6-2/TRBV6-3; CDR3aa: CASSGTGYMSYGYTF
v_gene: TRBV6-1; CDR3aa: CASSEQGIEYNEQFF
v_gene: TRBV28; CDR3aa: CASSSSTTVEKLFF
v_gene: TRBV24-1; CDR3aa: CATSDFDRGRDTQYF
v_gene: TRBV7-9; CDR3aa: CASSHTGTSGNQETQYF
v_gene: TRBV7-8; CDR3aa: CASSFPLWSGELFF
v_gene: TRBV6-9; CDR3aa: CASSYNEDRGGSTYEQYF
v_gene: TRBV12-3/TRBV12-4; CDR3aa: CASSPQGNTIYF
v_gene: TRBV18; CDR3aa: CASSPGQLEQYF
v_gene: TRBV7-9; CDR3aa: CASRPLMLGGRPNEQFF
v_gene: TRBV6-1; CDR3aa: CASSAPGRKQETQYF
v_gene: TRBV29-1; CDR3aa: CSVETSGSSRTGELFF
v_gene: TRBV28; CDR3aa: CASGGLGSGANVLTF
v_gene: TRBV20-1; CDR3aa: CSANPGLGNTGELFF
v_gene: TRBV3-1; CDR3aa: CASSPSSPREKLFF
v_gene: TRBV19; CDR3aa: CASSMQGSETQYF
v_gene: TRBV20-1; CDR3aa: CSAKSQGLRTEAFF
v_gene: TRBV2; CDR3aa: CASSLDRDSNQPQHF
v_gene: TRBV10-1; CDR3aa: CASSESTGEQFF
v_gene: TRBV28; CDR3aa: CASSPSWGTLDGYTF
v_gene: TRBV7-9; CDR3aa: CASSLGTGPNTEAFF
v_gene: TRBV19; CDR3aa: CASSMGRDQPRHF
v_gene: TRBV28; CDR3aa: CATTHNKVYEQYF
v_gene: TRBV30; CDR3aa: CAWSQGDLSSPLHF
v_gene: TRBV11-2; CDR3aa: CASSRDRAEETQYF
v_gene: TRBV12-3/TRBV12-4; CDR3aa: CASSLGDRGGEPQHF
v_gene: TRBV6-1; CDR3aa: CASSEVLNTEAFF
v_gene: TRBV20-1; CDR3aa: CSASPHFSGRTGELFF